This is a list of T cell receptor beta chains from one sample in a study of CD4+ T cells in melanoma. Data came from immunoSEQ multiplex PCR; TCRdb stores just in-frame clones and leaves some out. The table has 52,000 or so clones, roughly 69% seen once. The source material was tumor tissue. These receptors originate from a human donor with melanoma. Each CDR3 is given with its conserved first and last residue. A D gene is named only where the DNA matches it firmly. Clone size is given for some rows only: seen once, a few or many times, or a class if the clone is expanded.

J gene: TRBJ2-1; D gene: TRBD1; V gene: TRBV5-6; clone size: .; CDR3 protein: CASTYGTGIYNEQFF; CDR3 DNA: TGTGCCAGCACCTACGGGACAGGGATATACAATGAGCAGTTCTTC
J gene: TRBJ2-2; D gene: .; V gene: TRBV11-3; clone size: few; CDR3 protein: CASSLGTGELFF; CDR3 DNA: TGTGCCAGCAGCTTAGGCACCGGGGAGCTGTTTTTT
J gene: TRBJ1-4; D gene: .; V gene: TRBV4-2; clone size: .; CDR3 protein: CASSQVRAGANEKLFF; CDR3 DNA: TGTGCCAGCAGCCAAGTGCGGGCAGGGGCTAATGAAAAACTGTTTTTT
J gene: TRBJ2-1; D gene: TRBD2; V gene: TRBV7-8; clone size: .; CDR3 protein: CASSLVGLAYNEQFF; CDR3 DNA: TGTGCCAGCAGCTTAGTGGGACTAGCCTACAATGAGCAGTTCTTC
J gene: TRBJ2-1; D gene: .; V gene: TRBV27; clone size: .; CDR3 protein: CASSLSANNEQFF; CDR3 DNA: TGTGCCAGCAGTTTATCGGCGAACAATGAGCAGTTCTTC
J gene: TRBJ1-5; D gene: TRBD1; V gene: TRBV6-1; clone size: many; CDR3 protein: CASRDRGRHQPQHF; CDR3 DNA: TGTGCCAGCAGAGACAGGGGGCGTCATCAGCCCCAGCATTTT
J gene: TRBJ2-3; D gene: .; V gene: TRBV5-1; clone size: .; CDR3 protein: CASSLTAGFTDTQYF; CDR3 DNA: TGCGCCAGCAGCTTGACGGCAGGCTTCACAGATACGCAGTATTTT
J gene: TRBJ2-1; D gene: .; V gene: TRBV29-1; clone size: .; CDR3 protein: CSVRDGSYNEQFF; CDR3 DNA: TGCAGCGTCCGGGACGGGTCCTACAATGAGCAGTTCTTC
J gene: TRBJ1-2; D gene: .; V gene: TRBV16; clone size: .; CDR3 protein: CASSQSGTLLSYGYTF; CDR3 DNA: TGTGCCAGCAGCCAATCCGGGACTCTGCTAAGCTATGGCTACACCTTC